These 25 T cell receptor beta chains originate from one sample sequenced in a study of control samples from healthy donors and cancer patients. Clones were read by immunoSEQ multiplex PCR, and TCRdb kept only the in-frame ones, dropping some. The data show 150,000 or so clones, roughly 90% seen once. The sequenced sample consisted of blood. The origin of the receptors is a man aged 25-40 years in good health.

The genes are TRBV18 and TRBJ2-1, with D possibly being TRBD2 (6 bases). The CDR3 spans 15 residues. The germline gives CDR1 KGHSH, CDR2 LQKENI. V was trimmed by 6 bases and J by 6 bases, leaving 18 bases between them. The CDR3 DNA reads TGTGCCAGCTCCCTCCGGGACGCCGGGGGCAATGAGCAGTTCTTC. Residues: CASSLRDAGGNEQFF.

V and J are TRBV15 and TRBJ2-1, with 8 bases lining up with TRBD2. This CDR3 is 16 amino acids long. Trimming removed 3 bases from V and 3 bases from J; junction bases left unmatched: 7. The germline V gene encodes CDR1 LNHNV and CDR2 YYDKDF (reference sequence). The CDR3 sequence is CATSSQRGFFYNEQFF. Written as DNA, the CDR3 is TGTGCCACCAGCAGCCAGCGGGGGTTTTTCTACAATGAGCAGTTCTTC.

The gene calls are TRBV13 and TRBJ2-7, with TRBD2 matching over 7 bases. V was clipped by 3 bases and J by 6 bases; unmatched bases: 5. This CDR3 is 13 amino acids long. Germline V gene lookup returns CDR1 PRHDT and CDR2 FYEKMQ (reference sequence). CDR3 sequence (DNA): TGTGCCAGCAGCTTGGGCGGGGAGGGCGAGCAGTACTTC. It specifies CASSLGGEGEQYF.

The CDR3 DNA reads TGTGCCAGCAGTCGTAGCGGGAGAGGCACAGATACGCAGTATTTT. This encodes CASSRSGRGTDTQYF. V usage is TRBV27 and J usage is TRBJ2-3, with 9 bases matching TRBD2. V shed 5 bases, J shed 1 base, and the junction held 4 bases outside the gene matches. The CDR3 extends over 15 amino acids. The germline gives CDR1 MNHEY, CDR2 SMNVEV (reference sequence).

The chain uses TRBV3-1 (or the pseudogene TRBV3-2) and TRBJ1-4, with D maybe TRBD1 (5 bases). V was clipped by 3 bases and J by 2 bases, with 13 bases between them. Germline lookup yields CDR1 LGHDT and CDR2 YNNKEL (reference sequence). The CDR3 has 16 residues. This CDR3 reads CASSQGLGGTNEKLFF. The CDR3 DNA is TGTGCCAGCAGCCAGGGGCTTGGGGGGACTAATGAAAAACTGTTTTTT.

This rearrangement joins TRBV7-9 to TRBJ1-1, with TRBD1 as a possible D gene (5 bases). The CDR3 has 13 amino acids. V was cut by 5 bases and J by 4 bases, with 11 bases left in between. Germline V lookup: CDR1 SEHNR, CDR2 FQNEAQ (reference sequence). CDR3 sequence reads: CASSTAGLTEAFF. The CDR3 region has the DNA TGTGCCAGCAGCACGGCGGGGCTCACTGAAGCTTTCTTT.

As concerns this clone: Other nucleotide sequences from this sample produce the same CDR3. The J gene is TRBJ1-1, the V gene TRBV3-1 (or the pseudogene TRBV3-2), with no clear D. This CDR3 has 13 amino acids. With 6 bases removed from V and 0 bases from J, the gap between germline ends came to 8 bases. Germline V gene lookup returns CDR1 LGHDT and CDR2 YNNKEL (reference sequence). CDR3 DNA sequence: TGTGCCAGCAGATCACCCATGAACACTGAAGCTTTCTTT. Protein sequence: CASRSPMNTEAFF.

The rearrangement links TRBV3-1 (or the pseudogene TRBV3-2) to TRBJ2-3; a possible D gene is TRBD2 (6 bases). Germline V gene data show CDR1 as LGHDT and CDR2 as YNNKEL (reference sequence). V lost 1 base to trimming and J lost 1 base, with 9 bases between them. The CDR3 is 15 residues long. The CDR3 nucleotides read TGTGCCAGCAGCCAAGGGAGGGCTGGCACAGATACGCAGTATTTT. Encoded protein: CASSQGRAGTDTQYF.

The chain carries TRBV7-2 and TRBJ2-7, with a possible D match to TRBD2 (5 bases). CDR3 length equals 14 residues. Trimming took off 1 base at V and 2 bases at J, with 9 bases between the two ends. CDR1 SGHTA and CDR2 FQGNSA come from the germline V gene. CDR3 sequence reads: CASSLGPSTYEQYF. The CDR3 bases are TGTGCCAGCAGCTTAGGGCCTAGCACCTACGAGCAGTACTTC.

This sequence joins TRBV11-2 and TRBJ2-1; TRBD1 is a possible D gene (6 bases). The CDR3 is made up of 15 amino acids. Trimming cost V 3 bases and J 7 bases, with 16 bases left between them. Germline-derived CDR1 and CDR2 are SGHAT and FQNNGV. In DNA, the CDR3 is TGTGCCAGCAGCTTGGTCGGACAGCGAGCTAATGAGCAGTTCTTC. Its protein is CASSLVGQRANEQFF.

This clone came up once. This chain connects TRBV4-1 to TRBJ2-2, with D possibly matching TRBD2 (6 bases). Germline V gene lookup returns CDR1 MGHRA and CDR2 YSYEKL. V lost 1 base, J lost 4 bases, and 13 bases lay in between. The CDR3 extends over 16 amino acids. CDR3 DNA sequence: TGCGCCAGCAGCCAAGGTATCGGGGGAGTCACCGGGGAGCTGTTTTTT. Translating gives CASSQGIGGVTGELFF.

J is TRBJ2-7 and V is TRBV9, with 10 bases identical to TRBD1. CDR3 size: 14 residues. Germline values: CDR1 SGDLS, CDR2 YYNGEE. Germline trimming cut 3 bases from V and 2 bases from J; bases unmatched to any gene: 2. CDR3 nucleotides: TGTGCCAGCAGCGGGACAGGGGGGACCTACGAGCAGTACTTC. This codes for CASSGTGGTYEQYF.

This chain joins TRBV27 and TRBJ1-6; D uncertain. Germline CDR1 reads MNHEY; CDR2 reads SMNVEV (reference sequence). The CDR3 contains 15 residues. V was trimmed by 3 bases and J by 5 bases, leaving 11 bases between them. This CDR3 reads CASSFGVLDNSPLHF. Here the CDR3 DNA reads TGTGCCAGCAGTTTTGGGGTTCTGGATAATTCACCCCTCCACTTT.

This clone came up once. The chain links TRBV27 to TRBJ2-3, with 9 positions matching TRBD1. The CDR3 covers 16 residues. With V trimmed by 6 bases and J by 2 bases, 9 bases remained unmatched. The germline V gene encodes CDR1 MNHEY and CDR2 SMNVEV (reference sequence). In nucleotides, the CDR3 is TGTGCCAGCAGATGGTCCAGGACAGGGGCCACAGATACGCAGTATTTT. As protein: CASRWSRTGATDTQYF.

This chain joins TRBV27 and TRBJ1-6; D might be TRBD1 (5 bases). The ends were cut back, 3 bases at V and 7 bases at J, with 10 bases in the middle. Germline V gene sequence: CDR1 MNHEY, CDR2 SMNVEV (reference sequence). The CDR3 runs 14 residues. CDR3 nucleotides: TGTGCCAGCAGTTTGGGACCAGGGAATTCACCCCTCCACTTT. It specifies CASSLGPGNSPLHF.

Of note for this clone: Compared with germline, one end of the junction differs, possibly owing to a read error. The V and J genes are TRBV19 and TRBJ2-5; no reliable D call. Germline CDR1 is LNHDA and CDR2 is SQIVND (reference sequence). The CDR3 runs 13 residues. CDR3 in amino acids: CASSISSQEIQYF. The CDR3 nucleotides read TGTGCCAGTAGTATAAGCAGTCAAGAGATCCAGTACTTC.

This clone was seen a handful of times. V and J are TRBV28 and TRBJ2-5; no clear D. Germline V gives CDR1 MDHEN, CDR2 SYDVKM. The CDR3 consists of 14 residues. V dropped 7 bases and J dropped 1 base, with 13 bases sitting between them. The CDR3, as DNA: TGTGCCAGCACCCTTGGGTCATCCCAAGAGACCCAGTACTTC. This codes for CASTLGSSQETQYF.

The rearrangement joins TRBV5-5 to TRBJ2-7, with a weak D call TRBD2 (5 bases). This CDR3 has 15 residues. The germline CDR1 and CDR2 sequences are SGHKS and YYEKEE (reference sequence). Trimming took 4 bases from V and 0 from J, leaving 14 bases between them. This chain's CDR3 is CASSRGSTFSYEQYF. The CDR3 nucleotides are TGTGCCAGCAGCCGAGGGAGCACTTTCTCCTACGAGCAGTACTTC.

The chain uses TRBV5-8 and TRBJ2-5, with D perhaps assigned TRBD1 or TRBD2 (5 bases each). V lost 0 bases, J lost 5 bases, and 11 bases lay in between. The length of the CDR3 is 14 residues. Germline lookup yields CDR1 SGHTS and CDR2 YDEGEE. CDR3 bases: TGTGCCAGCAGCTTGGGCAGGGACGACGAGACCCAGTACTTC. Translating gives CASSLGRDDETQYF.

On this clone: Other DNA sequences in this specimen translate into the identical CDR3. This chain's CDR3 is CVLGAGPGGYTF. CDR3 nucleotide sequence: TGTGTATTGGGGGCAGGGCCCGGGGGCTACACCTTC. V usage is TRBV2 and J usage is TRBJ1-2, with D tentatively TRBD1 (6 bases). From germline, CDR1 is SNHLY and CDR2 FYNNEI. The length of the CDR3 is 12 residues.

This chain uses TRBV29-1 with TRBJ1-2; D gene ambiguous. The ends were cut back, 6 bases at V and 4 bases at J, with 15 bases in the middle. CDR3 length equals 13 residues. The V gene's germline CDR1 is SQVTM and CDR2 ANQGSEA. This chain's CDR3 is CSVDSVGIYGYTF. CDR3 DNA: TGCAGCGTGGACTCGGTCGGTATCTATGGCTACACCTTC.

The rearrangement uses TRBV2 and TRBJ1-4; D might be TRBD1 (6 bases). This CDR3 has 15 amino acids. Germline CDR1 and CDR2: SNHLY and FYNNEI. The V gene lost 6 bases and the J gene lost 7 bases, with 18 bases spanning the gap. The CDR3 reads CASSGTPIGVEKLFF. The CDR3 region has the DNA TGTGCCAGCAGCGGGACACCCATCGGGGTTGAAAAACTGTTTTTT. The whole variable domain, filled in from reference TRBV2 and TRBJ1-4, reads EPEVTQTPSHQVTQMGQEVILRCVPISNHLYFYWYRQILGQKVEFLVSFYNNEISEKSEIFDDQFSVERPDGSNFTLKIRSTKLEDSAMYFCASSGTPIGVEKLFFGSGTQLSVL.

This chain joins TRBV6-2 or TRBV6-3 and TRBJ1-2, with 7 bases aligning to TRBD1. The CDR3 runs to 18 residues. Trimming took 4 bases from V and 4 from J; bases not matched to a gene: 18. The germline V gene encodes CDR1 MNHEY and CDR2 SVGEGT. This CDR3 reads CASSSGWFSRDSLYGYTF. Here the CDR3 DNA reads TGTGCCAGCAGTTCCGGATGGTTTTCTCGGGACAGCCTCTATGGCTACACCTTC.

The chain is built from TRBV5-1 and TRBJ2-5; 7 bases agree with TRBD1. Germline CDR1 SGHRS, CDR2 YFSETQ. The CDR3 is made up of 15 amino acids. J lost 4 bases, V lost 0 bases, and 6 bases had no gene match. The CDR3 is CASSLVGDRGETQYF. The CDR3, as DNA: TGCGCCAGCAGCTTGGTAGGGGACAGAGGAGAGACCCAGTACTTC.

Here the CDR3 DNA reads TGTGCCACCAGTGATTTGGCGGCGAGCAATGAGCAGTTCTTC. This codes for CATSDLAASNEQFF. The J gene is TRBJ2-1, the V gene TRBV24-1; no firm D call. This CDR3 region has 14 residues. Deletions cut 0 bases from V and 6 bases from J, with 8 bases between. Per the germline V gene, CDR1 is KGHDR and CDR2 is SFDVKD.